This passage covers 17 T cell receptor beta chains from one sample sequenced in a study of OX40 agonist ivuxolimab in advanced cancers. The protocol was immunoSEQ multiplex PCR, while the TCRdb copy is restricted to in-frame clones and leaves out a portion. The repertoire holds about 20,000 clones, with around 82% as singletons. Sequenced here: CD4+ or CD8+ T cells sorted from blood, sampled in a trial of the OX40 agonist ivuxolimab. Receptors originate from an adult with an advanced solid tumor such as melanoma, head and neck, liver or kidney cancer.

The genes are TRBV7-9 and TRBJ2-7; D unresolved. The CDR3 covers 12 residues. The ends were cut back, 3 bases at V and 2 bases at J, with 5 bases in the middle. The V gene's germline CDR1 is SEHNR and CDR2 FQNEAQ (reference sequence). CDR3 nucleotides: TGTGCCAGCAGCTTCGGGCCCTACGAGCAGTACTTC. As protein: CASSFGPYEQYF.

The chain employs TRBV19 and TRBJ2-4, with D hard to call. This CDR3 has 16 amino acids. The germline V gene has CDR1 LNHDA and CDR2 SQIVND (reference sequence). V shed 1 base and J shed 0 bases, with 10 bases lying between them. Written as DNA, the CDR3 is TGTGCCAGTAGTATAGGTCGCAGCCAAGCCAAAAACATTCAGTACTTC. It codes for CASSIGRSQAKNIQYF.

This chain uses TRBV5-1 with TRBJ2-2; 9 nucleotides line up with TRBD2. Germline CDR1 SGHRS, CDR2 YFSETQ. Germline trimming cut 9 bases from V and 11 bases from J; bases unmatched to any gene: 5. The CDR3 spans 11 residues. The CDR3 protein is CAIRRGGELFF. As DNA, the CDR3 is TGCGCCATCAGGCGGGGGGGAGAGCTGTTTTTT.

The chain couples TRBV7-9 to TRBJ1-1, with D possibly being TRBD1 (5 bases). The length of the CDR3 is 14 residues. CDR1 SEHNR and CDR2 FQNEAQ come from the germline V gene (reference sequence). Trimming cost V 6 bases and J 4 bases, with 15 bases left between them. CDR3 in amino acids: CASRYKGTPTEAFF. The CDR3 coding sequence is TGTGCCAGCAGGTACAAGGGGACTCCCACTGAAGCTTTCTTT.

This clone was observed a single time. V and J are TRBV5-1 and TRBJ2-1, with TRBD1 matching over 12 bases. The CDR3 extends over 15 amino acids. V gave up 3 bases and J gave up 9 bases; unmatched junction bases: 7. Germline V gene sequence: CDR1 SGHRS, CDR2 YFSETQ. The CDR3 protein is CASSYRDRGLAEQFF. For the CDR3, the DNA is TGCGCCAGCAGCTACCGGGACAGGGGGCTTGCTGAGCAGTTCTTC.

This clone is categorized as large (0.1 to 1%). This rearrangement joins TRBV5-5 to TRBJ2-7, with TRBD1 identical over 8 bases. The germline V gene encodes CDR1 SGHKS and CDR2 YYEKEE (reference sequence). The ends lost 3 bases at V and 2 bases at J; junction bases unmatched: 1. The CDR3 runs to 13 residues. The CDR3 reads CASSWTGTYEQYF. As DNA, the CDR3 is TGTGCCAGCAGCTGGACAGGGACCTACGAGCAGTACTTC.

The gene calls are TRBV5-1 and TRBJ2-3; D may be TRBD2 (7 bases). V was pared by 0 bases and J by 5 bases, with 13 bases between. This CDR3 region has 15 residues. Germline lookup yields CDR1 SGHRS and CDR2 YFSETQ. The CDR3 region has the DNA TGCGCCAGCAGCTTGGGAGGGGGGGCCCAAGATACGCAGTATTTT. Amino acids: CASSLGGGAQDTQYF.

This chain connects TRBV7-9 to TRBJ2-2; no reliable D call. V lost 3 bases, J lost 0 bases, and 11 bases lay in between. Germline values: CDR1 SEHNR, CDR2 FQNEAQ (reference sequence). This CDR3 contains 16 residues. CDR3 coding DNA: TGTGCCAGCAGCTTTGGGCAGTATACGAACACCGGGGAGCTGTTTTTT. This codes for CASSFGQYTNTGELFF.

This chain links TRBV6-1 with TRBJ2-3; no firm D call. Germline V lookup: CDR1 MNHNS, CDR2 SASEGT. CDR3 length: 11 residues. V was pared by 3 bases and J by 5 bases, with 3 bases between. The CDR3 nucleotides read TGTGCCAGCAGTGAGATAGATACGCAGTATTTT. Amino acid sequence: CASSEIDTQYF.

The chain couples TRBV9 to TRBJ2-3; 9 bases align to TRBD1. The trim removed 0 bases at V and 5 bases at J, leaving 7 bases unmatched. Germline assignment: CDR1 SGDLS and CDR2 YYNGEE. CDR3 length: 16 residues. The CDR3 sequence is CASSVGARQGGDTQYF. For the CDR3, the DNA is TGTGCCAGCAGCGTAGGGGCGAGACAGGGGGGAGATACGCAGTATTTT.

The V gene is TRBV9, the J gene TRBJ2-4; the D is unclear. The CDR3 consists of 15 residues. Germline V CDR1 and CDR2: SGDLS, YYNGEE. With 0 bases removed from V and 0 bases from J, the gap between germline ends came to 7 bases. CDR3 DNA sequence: TGTGCCAGCAGCGTAGGTGGGCTAGCCAAAAACATTCAGTACTTC. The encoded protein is CASSVGGLAKNIQYF.

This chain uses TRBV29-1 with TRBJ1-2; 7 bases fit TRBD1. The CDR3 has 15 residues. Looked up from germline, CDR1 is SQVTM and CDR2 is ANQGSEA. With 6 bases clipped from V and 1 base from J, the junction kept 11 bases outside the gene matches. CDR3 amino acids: CSVPRGTADNYGYTF. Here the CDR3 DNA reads TGCAGCGTCCCTAGGGGGACAGCTGATAACTATGGCTACACCTTC.

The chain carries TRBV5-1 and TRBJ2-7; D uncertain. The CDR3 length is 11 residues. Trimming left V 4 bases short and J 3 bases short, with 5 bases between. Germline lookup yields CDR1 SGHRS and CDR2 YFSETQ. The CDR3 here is CASSHGYEQYF. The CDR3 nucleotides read TGCGCCAGCAGCCATGGCTACGAGCAGTACTTC.

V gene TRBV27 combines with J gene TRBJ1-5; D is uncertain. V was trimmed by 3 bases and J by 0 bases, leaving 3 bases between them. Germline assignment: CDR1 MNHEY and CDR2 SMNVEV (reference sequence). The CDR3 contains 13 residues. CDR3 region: CASSLISNQPQHF. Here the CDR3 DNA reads TGTGCCAGCAGTTTGATTAGCAATCAGCCCCAGCATTTT.

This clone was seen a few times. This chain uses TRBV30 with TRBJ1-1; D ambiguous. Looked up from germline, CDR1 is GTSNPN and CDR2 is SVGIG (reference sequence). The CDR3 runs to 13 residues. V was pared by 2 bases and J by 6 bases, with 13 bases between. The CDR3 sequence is CAWSPIGEPEAFF. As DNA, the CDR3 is TGTGCCTGGAGTCCGATTGGGGAGCCTGAAGCTTTCTTT. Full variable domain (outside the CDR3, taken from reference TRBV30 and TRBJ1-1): SQTIHQWPATLVQPVGSPLSLECTVEGTSNPNLYWYRQAAGRGLQLLFYSVGIGQISSEVPQNLSASRPQDRQFILSSKKLLLSDSGFYLCAWSPIGEPEAFFGQGTRLTVV.

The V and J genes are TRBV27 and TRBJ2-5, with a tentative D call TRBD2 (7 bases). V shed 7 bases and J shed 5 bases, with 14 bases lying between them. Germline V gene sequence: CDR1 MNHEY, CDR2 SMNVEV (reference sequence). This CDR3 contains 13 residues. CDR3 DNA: TGTGCCAGCATGGGGGGGGCGTGGGAGACCCAGTACTTC. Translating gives CASMGGAWETQYF.

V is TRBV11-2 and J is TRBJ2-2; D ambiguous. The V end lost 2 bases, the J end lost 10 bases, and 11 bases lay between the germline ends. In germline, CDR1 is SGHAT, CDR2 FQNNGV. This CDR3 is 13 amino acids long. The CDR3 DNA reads TGTGCCAGCAGCTTAAATGGGGTTGTGGAGCTGTTTTTT. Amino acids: CASSLNGVVELFF.